One sample yielded the 11 T cell receptor beta chains listed below, sequenced in a study of blood T cells in healthy people across ages. The authors ran a second PCR of roughly 6 to 12 cycles using a sample-barcoded 5' primer and a J-beta primer mix. TCRdb recomputed calls from the 5' RACE reads with MiXCR, one row per CDR3 protein. The sample has more than 800,000 distinct CDR3 sequences, 40% to 55% seen once; the top ten hold around 18%. Sequenced: blood. The receptor set was obtained from a woman aged 55-75 years in good health.

This clonotype was observed many times. This chain links TRBV10-3 with TRBJ2-5; D possibly uses TRBD1 or TRBD2 (5 bases each). This CDR3 is 13 amino acids long. Trimming pared 3 bases from V and 5 bases from J, leaving 10 bases between. The germline V gene has CDR1 ENHRY and CDR2 SYGVKD. DNA of the CDR3: TGTGCCATCAGTGATGGGGGACGGGAGACCCAGTACTTC. This encodes CAISDGGRETQYF.

The chain has TRBV15 and TRBJ2-4, with 7 bases aligning to TRBD2. The germline CDR1 and CDR2 sequences are LNHNV and YYDKDF (reference sequence). The CDR3 loop spans 12 amino acids. The V segment lost 5 bases and the J segment 7 bases; nucleotides outside the gene matches: 2. The DNA of the CDR3 is TGTGCCACCAGCGGGAGGGCGAACATTCAGTACTTC. It specifies CATSGRANIQYF.

This clonotype was seen a handful of times. CDR3 nucleotide sequence: TGCAGTGCTAGATGGACTAGCGGAGGCTCCTACAATGAGCAGTACTTC. As protein: CSARWTSGGSYNEQYF. This chain joins TRBV20-1 and TRBJ2-1; 10 bases align to TRBD2. The J call is uncertain, as TRBJ2-7 better fits the DNA end. CDR3 size: 16 residues. Per the germline V gene, CDR1 is DFQATT and CDR2 is SNEGSKA (reference sequence).

The sample holds a few counts of this clonotype. V is TRBV6-2 or TRBV6-3 and J is TRBJ2-7; 10 nucleotides match TRBD2. CDR3 length: 15 amino acids. CDR1 MNHEY and CDR2 SVGEGT come from the germline V gene. Trimming took 4 bases from V and 7 from J; bases not matched to a gene: 10. CDR3 protein: CASSLLAGVLNEQYF. The CDR3, as DNA: TGTGCCAGCAGTTTGCTAGCGGGAGTTTTGAATGAGCAGTACTTC.

This clonotype was picked up a small number of times. The chain recombines TRBV12-5 with TRBJ2-7; possible D gene TRBD2, 6 bases. Trimming pared 3 bases from V and 1 base from J, leaving 13 bases between. This CDR3 has 15 residues. Per germline, CDR1 LGHNT and CDR2 FRNRAP. The CDR3 here is CASGFRLGRSYEQYF. The CDR3 DNA sequence: TGTGCTAGTGGTTTCAGACTAGGTCGGTCCTACGAGCAGTACTTC. The full variable domain, in which reference TRBV12-5 and TRBJ2-7 provide the parts outside the CDR3, is DARVTQTPRHKVTEMGQEVTMRCQPILGHNTVFWYRQTMMQGLELLAYFRNRAPLDDSGMPKDRFSAEMPDATLATLKIQPSEPRDSAVYFCASGFRLGRSYEQYFGPGTRLTVT.

This rearrangement joins TRBV25-1 to TRBJ1-1, with TRBD1 matching 8 bases. Looked up from germline, CDR1 is MGHDK and CDR2 is SYGVNS. The CDR3 length is 15 residues. With V trimmed by 3 bases and J by 3 bases, 6 bases remained unmatched. DNA of the CDR3: TGTGCCAGCAGTGACCAGACAGGGGTGGACACTGAAGCTTTCTTT. Residues: CASSDQTGVDTEAFF.

V and J are TRBV20-1 and TRBJ2-7; possible D gene TRBD2, 5 bases. Looked up from germline, CDR1 is DFQATT and CDR2 is SNEGSKA (reference sequence). The CDR3 is made up of 16 amino acids. The V end lost 0 bases, the J end lost 2 bases, and 17 bases lay between the germline ends. CDR3 residues: CSARDSSGTITYEQYF. CDR3 nucleotide sequence: TGCAGTGCTAGAGATTCGAGCGGTACAATCACCTACGAGCAGTACTTC.

On this clonotype: At one end, the junction sequence differs from germline, possibly due to a read error. The chain carries TRBV20-1 and TRBJ2-3; the D is unclear. Per germline, CDR1 DFQATT and CDR2 SNEGSKA (reference sequence). The CDR3 totals 15 residues. The CDR3, as DNA: TGCAGTGTTAGAGATATCAGAATCAGCACAGATACGCAGTATTTT. It specifies CSVRDIRISTDTQYF.

This clonotype was found once. V usage is TRBV6-4 and J usage is TRBJ1-1; no clear D gene. Germline V gene data show CDR1 as MRHNA and CDR2 as SNTAGT. This CDR3 spans 12 amino acids. Trimming cost V 6 bases and J 2 bases, with 7 bases left between them. CDR3 nucleotide sequence: TGTGCCAGCAGCGGGCCTAACACTGAAGCTTTCTTT. It yields the protein CASSGPNTEAFF.

On this clonotype itself: The junction does not match germline at one end; this may be a read error. V usage is TRBV9 and J usage is TRBJ2-1, with TRBD1 matching 7 bases. The germline V gene encodes CDR1 SGDLS and CDR2 YYNGEE. The CDR3 runs to 12 residues. DNA of the CDR3: TGTACCAGCAGCCGTAATGGACAGGATCAGTTCTTC. Its protein is CTSSRNGQDQFF. Using reference TRBV9 and TRBJ2-1 for the parts outside the CDR3, the full variable domain is DSGVTQTPKHLITATGQRVTLRCSPRSGDLSVYWYQQSLDQGLQFLIQYYNGEERAKGNILERFSAQQFPDLHSELNLSSLELGDSALYFCTSSRNGQDQFFGPGTRLTVL.

This clonotype was detected only a few times. The V and J genes are TRBV24-1 and TRBJ2-3; 13 bases fit TRBD2. The germline CDR1 and CDR2 sequences are KGHDR and SFDVKD. The CDR3 consists of 18 residues. The V and J ends lost 3 bases and 2 bases, in that order; junction bases with no gene match: 7. The CDR3 region is CATSDPLGLAGPTDTQYF. The CDR3 nucleotides are TGTGCCACCAGTGATCCTTTGGGACTAGCGGGGCCCACAGATACGCAGTATTTT.